The 21 T cell receptor beta chains listed next were all sequenced from one sample in a study of shared clonotypes between healthy human individuals. The assay was immunoSEQ multiplex PCR, and TCRdb's table has in-frame clones only and misses some. The profile shows roughly 700,000 clones, about 90% of them singletons. What was sequenced was memory CD8+ T cells from PBMCs. Subset specified: CD45RO+ cells pooled with CCR7-negative TemRA cells. These receptors were obtained from a man younger than 30 in good health. Some clones in this sample may be carry-over from other donors' samples.

V and J are TRBV7-9 and TRBJ1-1; 8 positions match TRBD1. The CDR3 contains 14 residues. The V gene's germline CDR1 is SEHNR and CDR2 FQNEAQ (reference sequence). V dropped 4 bases and J dropped 6; count of bases not matched to a gene: 7. Written as DNA, the CDR3 is TGTGCCAGCAGCTCCCCTCAGGGGGCCCCTGAAGCTTTCTTT. Protein: CASSSPQGAPEAFF. The full variable domain, in which reference TRBV7-9 and TRBJ1-1 provide the parts outside the CDR3, is DTGVSQNPRHKITKRGQNVTFRCDPISEHNRLYWYRQTLGQGPEFLTYFQNEAQLEKSRLLSDRFSAERPKGSFSTLEIQRTEQGDSAMYLCASSSPQGAPEAFFGQGTRLTVV.

The chain is built from TRBV15 and TRBJ1-1; D is undetermined. CDR1 LNHNV and CDR2 YYDKDF come from the germline V gene (reference sequence). The germline V and J ends were trimmed by 0 bases and 5 bases, with 13 bases remaining between them. The CDR3 extends over 15 amino acids. CDR3 protein: CATSRDPSRLTEAFF. In DNA form, the CDR3 reads TGTGCCACCAGCAGAGACCCATCCCGATTGACTGAAGCTTTCTTT.

The chain links TRBV10-2 to TRBJ1-1; D possibly corresponds to TRBD1 (5 bases). CDR3 length: 17 amino acids. Germline assignment: CDR1 WSHSY and CDR2 SAAADI. Trimming left V 3 bases short and J 1 base short, with 18 bases between. The CDR3 region has the DNA TGCGCCAGCAGTGACTCCACCTTAGGGGTGGGGAACACTGAAGCTTTCTTT. It codes for CASSDSTLGVGNTEAFF.

Concerning this clone itself: In the same sample, other DNA sequences code for this CDR3. The rearrangement uses TRBV9 and TRBJ2-7; a possible D gene is TRBD2 (5 bases). The CDR3 totals 14 residues. V lost 0 bases, J lost 0 bases, and 7 bases lay in between. The germline V gene encodes CDR1 SGDLS and CDR2 YYNGEE. In DNA form, the CDR3 reads TGTGCCAGCAGCGTAGAGGGAGCCTCCTACGAGCAGTACTTC. As protein: CASSVEGASYEQYF. Based on the CDR3 plus reference TRBV9 and TRBJ2-7, the full variable domain is DSGVTQTPKHLITATGQRVTLRCSPRSGDLSVYWYQQSLDQGLQFLIQYYNGEERAKGNILERFSAQQFPDLHSELNLSSLELGDSALYFCASSVEGASYEQYFGPGTRLTVT.

Concerning this clone itself: Other nucleotide sequences in the sample specify the same CDR3. The V and J genes are TRBV27 and TRBJ2-7; tentatively, D is TRBD1 (5 bases). V gave up 2 bases and J gave up 1 base, with 9 bases separating them. Germline loops: CDR1 MNHEY, CDR2 SMNVEV (reference sequence). This CDR3 has 14 residues. DNA of the CDR3: TGTGCCAGCAGTTTACGGCAGGGATCCTACGAGCAGTACTTC. Its protein product is CASSLRQGSYEQYF.

This clone was observed a few times. The J gene is TRBJ2-7, the V gene TRBV6-5; TRBD1 aligns across 11 bases. Germline V lookup: CDR1 MNHEY, CDR2 SVGAGI. This CDR3 region has 16 residues. The V gene end was trimmed by 4 bases and the J gene end by 4 bases; junction bases not matched to a gene: 9. CDR3 loop: CASSSSRTGGSYEQYF. CDR3 DNA sequence: TGTGCCAGCAGTTCCTCACGGACAGGGGGCTCGTACGAGCAGTACTTC.

The DNA for the CDR3 is TGTGCCAGCAGCTTAGGGCAGGGGGCCGACGAGACCCAGTACTTC. Its translation: CASSLGQGADETQYF. The V call is TRBV7-9, the J call TRBJ2-5; 8 bases are shared with TRBD1. The germline V gene has CDR1 SEHNR and CDR2 FQNEAQ (reference sequence). Trimming took 1 base from V and 5 from J; bases not matched to a gene: 6. The CDR3 covers 15 residues.

The rearrangement joins TRBV6-1 to TRBJ2-3, with a weak D call TRBD2 (6 bases). In germline, CDR1 is MNHNS, CDR2 SASEGT. With 10 bases removed from V and 7 bases from J, the gap between germline ends came to 18 bases. The CDR3 is 13 residues long. The CDR3 nucleotides are TGTGCCATCAGCGGGCTAGCTTTCTATACGCAGTATTTT. This gives the protein CAISGLAFYTQYF.

The chain has TRBV9 and TRBJ2-7; D gene uncertain. Trimming stripped 3 bases from V and 2 bases from J, with 12 bases between. The germline gives CDR1 SGDLS, CDR2 YYNGEE. The CDR3 length is 14 residues. CDR3 amino acids: CASSATTRAYEQYF. CDR3 sequence (DNA): TGTGCCAGCAGCGCAACGACGAGAGCCTACGAGCAGTACTTC.

This sequence joins TRBV5-4 and TRBJ1-1; D ambiguous. The V end lost 0 bases, the J end lost 4 bases, and 7 bases lay between the germline ends. From germline, CDR1 is SGHNT and CDR2 YYREEE (reference sequence). The CDR3 length is 13 residues. CDR3 sequence reads: CASSLVSVTEAFF. The CDR3 bases are TGTGCCAGCAGCTTGGTATCAGTCACTGAAGCTTTCTTT. Variable domain in full (rest from reference TRBV5-4 and TRBJ1-1): ETGVTQSPTHLIKTRGQQVTLRCSSQSGHNTVSWYQQALGQGPQFIFQYYREEENGRGNFPPRFSGLQFPNYSSELNVNALELDDSALYLCASSLVSVTEAFFGQGTRLTVV.

The gene calls are TRBV27 and TRBJ1-5; weak D call: TRBD1 (5 bases). Trimming stripped 0 bases from V and 2 bases from J, with 11 bases between. This CDR3 comprises 16 residues. CDR1 is MNHEY and CDR2 is SMNVEV in the germline V gene (reference sequence). CDR3 in amino acids: CASSLSAGDGNQPQHF. As DNA, the CDR3 is TGTGCCAGCAGTTTATCTGCGGGGGACGGCAATCAGCCCCAGCATTTT.

This chain connects TRBV27 to TRBJ2-2, with no clear D. The CDR3 consists of 14 residues. Trimming shortened V by 6 bases and J by 2 bases, and 10 bases separated the two germline ends. Looked up from germline, CDR1 is MNHEY and CDR2 is SMNVEV (reference sequence). CDR3 nucleotide sequence: TGTGCCAGCAGGCTTAGCACTAACACCGGGGAGCTGTTTTTT. Protein: CASRLSTNTGELFF.

The gene calls are TRBV4-2 and TRBJ2-7; TRBD2 agrees at 8 bases. The ends lost 0 bases at V and 1 base at J; junction bases unmatched: 5. The length of the CDR3 is 16 residues. Germline values: CDR1 LGHNA, CDR2 YNFKEQ. The CDR3 loop reads CASSQDTSGSSYEQYF. The CDR3 DNA follows: TGTGCCAGCAGCCAAGATACCAGCGGGAGTTCCTACGAGCAGTACTTC.

This chain links TRBV7-9 with TRBJ2-7; possible D gene TRBD1, 5 bases. The CDR3 runs 14 residues. The germline CDR1 and CDR2 sequences are SEHNR and FQNEAQ (reference sequence). Trimming removed 5 bases at V and 2 bases at J, with 13 bases between. CDR3 protein: CASSATQGPYEQYF. For the CDR3, the DNA is TGTGCCAGCAGCGCTACCCAGGGTCCCTACGAGCAGTACTTC. Using reference TRBV7-9 and TRBJ2-7 for the parts outside the CDR3, the full variable domain is DTGVSQNPRHKITKRGQNVTFRCDPISEHNRLYWYRQTLGQGPEFLTYFQNEAQLEKSRLLSDRFSAERPKGSFSTLEIQRTEQGDSAMYLCASSATQGPYEQYFGPGTRLTVT.

The chain joins TRBV27 to TRBJ2-1; no clear D. CDR3 length: 12 residues. V was clipped by 8 bases and J by 5 bases, with 10 bases between them. CDR1 MNHEY and CDR2 SMNVEV come from the germline V gene (reference sequence). CDR3 sequence (DNA): TGTGCCAGCCGGACCACCAACAATGAGCAGTTCTTC. Translation gives CASRTTNNEQFF.

This chain uses TRBV6-5 with TRBJ1-1; 10 nucleotides align to TRBD1. The trim removed 5 bases at V and 4 bases at J, leaving 4 bases unmatched. The CDR3 has 14 amino acids. CDR1 is MNHEY, CDR2 SVGAGI, per germline. Here the CDR3 reads CASSKGQGPTEAFF. The DNA for the CDR3 is TGTGCCAGCAGTAAGGGACAGGGGCCCACTGAAGCTTTCTTT.

This chain uses TRBV10-3 with TRBJ2-1; D ambiguous. Trimming left V 8 bases short and J 0 bases short, with 11 bases between. There are 14 residues in the CDR3. CDR1 and CDR2 from the germline V gene are ENHRY and SYGVKD. CDR3 protein: CAIASPDSYNEQFF. CDR3 bases: TGTGCCATCGCGTCGCCTGACTCCTACAATGAGCAGTTCTTC.

This sequence joins TRBV7-9 and TRBJ1-3; the match to TRBD1 covers 10 bases. Trimming took 0 bases from V and 0 from J; bases not matched to a gene: 2. Germline CDR1 reads SEHNR; CDR2 reads FQNEAQ (reference sequence). This CDR3 contains 17 residues. The CDR3 loop reads CASSLADRGSSGNTIYF. The CDR3 nucleotides are TGTGCCAGCAGCTTAGCGGACAGGGGGAGCTCTGGAAACACCATATATTTT. Looking up the rest from reference TRBV7-9 and TRBJ1-3 gives the full variable domain: DTGVSQNPRHKITKRGQNVTFRCDPISEHNRLYWYRQTLGQGPEFLTYFQNEAQLEKSRLLSDRFSAERPKGSFSTLEIQRTEQGDSAMYLCASSLADRGSSGNTIYFGEGSWLTVV.

The chain recombines TRBV13 with TRBJ2-7; 7 nucleotides agree with TRBD2. The germline V gene encodes CDR1 PRHDT and CDR2 FYEKMQ (reference sequence). The junction had 9 bases not matched to a gene; V was cut back by 5 bases and J by 2 bases. The CDR3 length is 15 residues. This CDR3 is CASSPTSAQTYEQYF. Written as DNA, the CDR3 is TGTGCCAGCAGCCCTACTAGCGCCCAGACCTACGAGCAGTACTTC.

This clone was recorded a few times. The chain couples TRBV7-3 to TRBJ2-3; D is ambiguous. The ends were cut back, 2 bases at V and 1 base at J, with 4 bases in the middle. CDR3 size: 13 residues. From germline, CDR1 is SGHTA and CDR2 FQGTGA. CDR3 loop: CASSLGGTDTQYF. In DNA form, the CDR3 reads TGTGCCAGCAGCTTAGGGGGCACAGATACGCAGTATTTT.

CDR3 nucleotide sequence: TGTGCCAGCAGCTTTCGGGGGGGCTCCTACAATGAGCAGTTCTTC. Translation: CASSFRGGSYNEQFF. The V gene is TRBV11-3, the J gene TRBJ2-1; 8 bases are a match to TRBD2. The CDR3 is 15 amino acids. V shed 3 bases and J 0 bases; nucleotides not matched to a gene: 1. Germline CDR1 SGHNT, CDR2 YENEEA.